The T cell receptor (beta chain) under discussion was sequenced for a study of blood T cell repertoires in COVID-19. Trimming removed 6 bases at V and 16 bases at J, with 18 bases between. The CDR3 totals 12 residues. Sequenced by immunoSEQ multiplex PCR; TCRdb stores in-frame clones only, minus some. The sample shows 45,000 to 55,000 clones, less than 95% of them seen only once. This receptor was identified in a human donor in a cohort sampled during active COVID-19. The V gene is TRBV12-3 or TRBV12-4, the J gene TRBJ1-4; no clear D. Sequencing was carried out using peripheral blood. The CDR3 DNA reads TGTGCCAGCAGCAACGATCCCGGGTCCTCGTTTTTT. It yields the protein CASSNDPGSSFF.